What follows is one T cell receptor beta chain and its context. In this sample, this clonotype turned up many times. Its antigen has not been determined. The input lacks base qualities; no much larger clone sits a single base away. The TCR beta CDR3 regions were amplified from RNA transcripts. For the first round of RT-PCR on the TCR CDR3, the HTBI primer set was used together with the Qiagen OneStep RT-PCR kit. A second multiplex PCR round built the libraries, followed by size selection and purification. Libraries were sequenced paired-end with 100 bp reads on an Illumina HiSeq2000. The authors processed their data as follows. Raw data were processed with SOAPnuke, discarding reads with adapters, uncalled bases, mean Phred below 15, or no exact constant-primer or identifier match. COPE v1.2.5 was used to merge high-quality paired reads, and clonotypes were defined as unique nucleotide sequences. Clonotypes were aligned to IMGT TRBV, TRBD and TRBJ reference segments using MiTCR v1.1. Analysis was restricted to V-J combinations with a frequency above 0.0001, which covered 98% to 99.2% of repertoires. A TCS score was defined as the ratio of F50 (clonal expansion) to E x V (chaos), with BLOSUM62-based TCRdist applied between CDR3 peptides within each V-J. Welch's t-statistics and random forest reduced roughly 500 V-J features to 10 to 15, which were used in a naive Bayes classifier (R e1071). TCRdb ran its own pipeline on the public reads, namely fastp trimming at Q25 and MiXCR clone calling, and kept in-frame beta chains. Merged by CDR3 protein, the rows form single entries marked with the most common genes and DNA. What appears here as the V and J calls and clone size reflects TCRdb's work, not the paper's. Here the sample has some 600,000 distinct CDR3 sequences; 11% to 15% occur a single time. The top ten hold 5.8% of the sample.

The data derive from a study of T cells in Graves' hyperthyroidism and ophthalmopathy (dated by TCRdb to between 2019 and 2020). Study-level background: Peripheral blood was collected at initial diagnosis, before any treatment. An independent validation cohort of around 20 hyperthyroidism patients and approximately 17 patients who later progressed to ophthalmopathy tested prospective prediction of ophthalmopathy. The 95 to 100 discovery patients were randomly divided into training and test sets at a 7:3 ratio. TCR V-J signatures able to tell the groups apart were searched for in a discovery cohort of more than 90 patients, of whom roughly 42 had Graves' ophthalmopathy and roughly 59 had stable Graves' hyperthyroidism. Following sampling, methimazole starting at 30 mg daily was given to hyperthyroidism patients, and high-dose intravenous methylprednisolone was given to ophthalmopathy patients. TCR Vbeta CDR3 sequencing of roughly 140 peripheral blood samples (over 40 ophthalmopathy, 75 hyperthyroidism and approximately 17 progressor patients) is reported in the paper. In addition, the study compared T-cell repertoires in thyroid tissue and in blood from several Graves' hyperthyroidism patients. Overall study outcomes, separate from this receptor: In validation, the model predicted progression to ophthalmopathy with 55% to 71% sensitivity and about 73% specificity, a median of about 6.7 months before onset. Blood samples also contained most of the expanded thyroid clonotypes (frequency above 0.001), which suggests that blood repertoires may reflect thyroid immune responses. A model built on a 13 V-J signature distinguished ophthalmopathy from stable hyperthyroidism, reaching roughly 88% sensitivity and 81.08% specificity in cross-validation and 80%/75% in testing. No statistical method was used to fix the sample size in advance, and group allocation was not hidden from the investigators.

Hyperthyroidism patients were aged 18 to 65 years and newly diagnosed, with disease duration of less than 2 months. The study excluded patients with uncontrolled infections, other autoimmune diseases, pregnancy or lactation. Diagnoses were established on the basis of clinical symptoms, serum thyroxine and TRAb, thyroid ultrasound, and orbital computed tomography. Blood from progressor patients was collected at the time of first diagnosis with hyperthyroidism, before any ophthalmopathy symptoms had appeared. PBMCs were separated from over 9 ml of fresh peripheral blood using Ficoll-Paque density gradient centrifugation. Progressor patients were first diagnosed with Graves' hyperthyroidism and then developed ophthalmopathy during follow-up. Total RNA was extracted using Trizol reagent, and RNA quality was assessed on an Agilent 2100 Bioanalyzer. From the cysteine through the phenylalanine, the CDR3 covers 11 amino acids. The only DNA kept is the CDR3, 33 bases in frame from the first base. V is reduced by 11 bases and J by 4 bases, leaving a spacing of 12 bases between them. CDR1 and CDR2, per the germline V gene, are ENHRY and SYGVKD.

The TCR sequence derives from a woman aged 30 to 39 with Graves' hyperthyroidism that later progressed to Graves' ophthalmopathy. The sequenced material came from blood. The chain uses TRBV10-3 and TRBJ2-7; the D gene remains uncertain. The nucleotides read TGTGCCGGGGAACTCGGGTACGAGCAGTACTTC. Its product reads: CAGELGYEQYF.